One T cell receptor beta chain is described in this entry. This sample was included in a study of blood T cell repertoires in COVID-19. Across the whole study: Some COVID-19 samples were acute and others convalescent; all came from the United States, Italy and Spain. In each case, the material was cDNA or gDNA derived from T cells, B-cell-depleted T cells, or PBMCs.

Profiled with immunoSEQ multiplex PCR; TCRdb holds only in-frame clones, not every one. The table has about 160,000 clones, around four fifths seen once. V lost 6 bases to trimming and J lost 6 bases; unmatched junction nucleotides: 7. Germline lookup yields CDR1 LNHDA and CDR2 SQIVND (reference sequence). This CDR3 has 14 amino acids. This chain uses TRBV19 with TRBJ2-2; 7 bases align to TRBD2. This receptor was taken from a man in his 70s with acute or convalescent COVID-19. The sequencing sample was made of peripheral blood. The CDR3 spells CASSPGLVPGELFF. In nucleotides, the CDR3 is TGTGCCAGTAGCCCCGGACTAGTTCCCGGGGAGCTGTTTTTT.